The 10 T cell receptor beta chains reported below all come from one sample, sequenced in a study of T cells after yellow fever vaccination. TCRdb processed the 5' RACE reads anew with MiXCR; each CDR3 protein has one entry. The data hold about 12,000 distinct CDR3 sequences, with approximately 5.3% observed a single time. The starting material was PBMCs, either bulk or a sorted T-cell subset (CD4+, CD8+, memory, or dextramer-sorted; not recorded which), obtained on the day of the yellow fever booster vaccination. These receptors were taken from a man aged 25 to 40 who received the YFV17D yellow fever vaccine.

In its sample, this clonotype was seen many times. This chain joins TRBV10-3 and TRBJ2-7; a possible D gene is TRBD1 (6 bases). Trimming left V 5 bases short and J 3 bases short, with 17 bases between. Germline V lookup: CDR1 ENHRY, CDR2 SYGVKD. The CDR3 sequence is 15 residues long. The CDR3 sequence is CAISPGPRGNYEQYF. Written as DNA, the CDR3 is TGTGCCATCAGTCCCGGCCCGAGGGGGAACTACGAGCAGTACTTC.

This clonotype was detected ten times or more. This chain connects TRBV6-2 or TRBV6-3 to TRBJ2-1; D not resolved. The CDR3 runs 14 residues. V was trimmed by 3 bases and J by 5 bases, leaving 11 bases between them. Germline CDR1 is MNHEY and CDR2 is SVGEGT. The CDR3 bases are TGTGCCAGCAGTTATTCTACAGAAAACAATGAGCAGTTCTTC. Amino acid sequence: CASSYSTENNEQFF.

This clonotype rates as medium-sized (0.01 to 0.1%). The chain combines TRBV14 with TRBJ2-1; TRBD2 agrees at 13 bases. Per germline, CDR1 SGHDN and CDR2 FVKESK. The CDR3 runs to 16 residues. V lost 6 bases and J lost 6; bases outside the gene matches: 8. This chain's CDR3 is CASRRTSGSRTNEQFF. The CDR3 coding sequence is TGTGCCAGCAGGCGGACTAGCGGGAGTAGGACCAATGAGCAGTTCTTC.

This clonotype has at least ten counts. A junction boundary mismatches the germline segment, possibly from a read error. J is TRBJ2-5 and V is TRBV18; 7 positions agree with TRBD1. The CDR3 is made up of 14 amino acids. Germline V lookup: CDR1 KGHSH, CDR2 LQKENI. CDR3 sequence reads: CASSPEQGWKTQYF. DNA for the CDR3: TGTGCCAGCTCACCAGAACAGGGGTGGAAGACTCAGTACTTC.

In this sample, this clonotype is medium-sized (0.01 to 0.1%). CDR3 in amino acids: CSARGWEQETQYF. CDR3 bases: TGCAGTGCCCGGGGGTGGGAGCAAGAGACCCAGTACTTC. The chain couples TRBV20-1 to TRBJ2-5; tentatively, D is TRBD2 (6 bases). The CDR3 is 13 residues long. The V gene lost 6 bases and the J gene lost 2 bases, with 13 bases spanning the gap. From germline, CDR1 is DFQATT and CDR2 SNEGSKA (reference sequence).

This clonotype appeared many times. The chain's CDR3 is CAISESLALPITDTQYF. The CDR3 DNA sequence: TGTGCCATCAGTGAGTCATTGGCGCTTCCTATCACAGATACGCAGTATTTT. The rearrangement joins TRBV10-3 to TRBJ2-3, with D hard to call. Per the germline V gene, CDR1 is ENHRY and CDR2 is SYGVKD. The CDR3 has 17 amino acids. The germline V and J ends were trimmed by 0 bases and 2 bases, with 15 bases remaining between them.

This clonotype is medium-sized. CDR3 in DNA: TGTGCCAGCAGTGAAGTTGCGATGCAGTTCTTC. Its protein is CASSEVAMQFF. This rearrangement joins TRBV2 to TRBJ2-1; D ambiguous. From germline, CDR1 is SNHLY and CDR2 FYNNEI. Trimming removed 1 base at V and 12 bases at J, with 7 bases between. The CDR3 sequence is 11 residues long.

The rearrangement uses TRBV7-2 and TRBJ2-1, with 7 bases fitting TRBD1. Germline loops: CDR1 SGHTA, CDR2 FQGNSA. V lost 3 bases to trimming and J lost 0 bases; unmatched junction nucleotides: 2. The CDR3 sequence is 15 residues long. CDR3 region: CASSFDRASYNEQFF. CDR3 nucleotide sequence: TGTGCCAGCAGCTTTGACAGGGCCTCCTACAATGAGCAGTTCTTC.

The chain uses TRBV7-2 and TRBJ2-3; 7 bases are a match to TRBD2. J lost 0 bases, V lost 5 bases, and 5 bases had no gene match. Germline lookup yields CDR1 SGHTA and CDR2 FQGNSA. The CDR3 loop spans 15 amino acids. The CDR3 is CASSPGTTSTDTQYF. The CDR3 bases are TGTGCCAGCAGCCCCGGGACTACTAGCACAGATACGCAGTATTTT. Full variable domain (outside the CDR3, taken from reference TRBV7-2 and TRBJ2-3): GAGVSQSPSNKVTEKGKDVELRCDPISGHTALYWYRQSLGQGLEFLIYFQGNSAPDKSGLPSDRFSAERTGGSVSTLTIQRTQQEDSAVYLCASSPGTTSTDTQYFGPGTRLTVL.

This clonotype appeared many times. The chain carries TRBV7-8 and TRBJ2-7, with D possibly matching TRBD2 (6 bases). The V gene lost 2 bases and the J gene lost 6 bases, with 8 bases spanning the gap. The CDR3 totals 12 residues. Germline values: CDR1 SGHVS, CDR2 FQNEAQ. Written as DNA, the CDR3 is TGTGCCAGCAGCTTAAGTAGCGGCGAGCAGTACTTC. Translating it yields CASSLSSGEQYF.